These T cell receptor beta chains were read from a single sample in a study of control samples from healthy donors and cancer patients. Sequencing was performed with immunoSEQ multiplex PCR; in TCRdb, only in-frame clones are kept and a portion is missing. The repertoire holds approximately 190,000 clones, with roughly nine tenths as singletons. The sequencing input was blood. The receptor source for this set is a man aged 25 to 40 in good health. CDR3s include the opening cysteine and the closing phenylalanine or tryptophan. The D gene is left open where the match is weak. Clone size is shown for a subset of rows, as once, few, many or a class of expanded clone.

cdr3_length	clone_size	d_call	v_call	j_call	cdr3_aa	cdr3_nt
14	NA	TRBD1	TRBV6-5	TRBJ1-1	CASRMDRANTEAFF	TGTGCCAGCAGGATGGACAGGGCTAACACTGAAGCTTTCTTT
14	NA	NA	TRBV14	TRBJ1-4	CASSRGLLNEKLFF	TGTGCCAGCAGCCGGGGACTCTTAAATGAAAAACTGTTTTTT
15	NA	TRBD1	TRBV19	TRBJ1-1	CASSPDRGRNTEAFF	TGTGCCAGTAGTCCTGACAGGGGACGCAACACTGAAGCTTTCTTT
12	NA	NA	TRBV9	TRBJ2-3	CASSVFTDTQYF	TGTGCCAGCAGCGTGTTTACCGATACGCAGTATTTT
15	NA	NA	TRBV19	TRBJ1-4	CASSILGIRDEKLFF	TGTGCCAGTAGTATACTGGGGATCAGGGATGAAAAACTGTTTTTT
15	NA	NA	TRBV5-1	TRBJ1-1	CASSLSPGGNTEAFF	TGCGCCAGCAGCTTGAGTCCTGGGGGGAACACTGAAGCTTTCTTT
15	NA	NA	TRBV10-3	TRBJ2-3	CAISETWDSTDTQYF	TGTGCCATCAGTGAGACATGGGACAGCACAGATACGCAGTATTTT
16	NA	NA	TRBV3-1/TRBV3-2	TRBJ1-1	CASSLGPAGVVTEAFF	TGTGCCAGCAGCCTTGGTCCAGCAGGGGTGGTTACTGAAGCTTTCTTT
14	NA	NA	TRBV10-1	TRBJ1-5	CASSEFGADQPQHF	TGCGCCAGCAGTGAGTTTGGAGCCGATCAGCCCCAGCATTTT
13	NA	NA	TRBV7-3	TRBJ2-3	CASSLDLADTQYF	TGTGCCAGCAGCTTAGATCTTGCAGATACGCAGTATTTT
14	NA	TRBD1	TRBV10-3	TRBJ2-7	CAINPGQGNYEQYF	TGTGCCATCAACCCGGGACAGGGGAATTACGAGCAGTACTTC
14	NA	TRBD1	TRBV13	TRBJ1-6	CASSRRDSLLALHF	TGTGCCAGCAGCCGCCGGGACAGCCTTTTGGCCCTCCACTTT
16	NA	TRBD2	TRBV5-1	TRBJ2-1	CASSGGLAGRYNEQFF	TGCGCCAGCAGCGGGGGACTAGCGGGACGATACAATGAGCAGTTCTTC
13	once	NA	TRBV6-4	TRBJ2-2	CASSESYTGELFF	TGTGCCAGCAGTGAAAGTTATACCGGGGAGCTGTTTTTT
16	NA	TRBD1	TRBV18	TRBJ1-4	CASSPNPGQGNEKLFF	TGTGCCAGCTCACCAAATCCGGGACAGGGAAATGAAAAACTGTTTTTT
13	NA	NA	TRBV12-5	TRBJ1-3	CARGDSSGNTIYF	TGTGCTAGAGGAGATTCCTCTGGAAACACCATATATTTT
13	NA	NA	TRBV6-5	TRBJ1-3	CASHRDSGNTIYF	TGTGCCAGTCACAGGGACTCTGGAAACACCATATATTTT
13	NA	NA	TRBV18	TRBJ2-1	CASSPRLDNEQFF	TGTGCCAGCTCACCACGACTAGACAATGAGCAGTTCTTC
16	NA	NA	TRBV5-1	TRBJ2-4	CASSLAGNLAKNIQYF	TGCGCCAGCAGCTTGGCCGGGAATCTAGCCAAAAACATTCAGTACTTC
15	once	NA	TRBV27	TRBJ1-5	CASSAAGTSNQPQHF	TGTGCCAGCAGTGCCGCAGGGACCTCCAATCAGCCCCAGCATTTT
13	NA	TRBD1	TRBV29-1	TRBJ2-3	CSVYRGGTDTQYF	TGCAGCGTGTACAGGGGGGGCACAGATACGCAGTATTTT
16	NA	NA	TRBV6-1	TRBJ2-1	CASSERSRMLLNEQFF	TGTGCCAGCAGTGAACGTTCCAGGATGTTATTGAATGAGCAGTTCTTC
11	NA	NA	TRBV20-1	TRBJ2-3	CSARDGGGRYF	TGCAGTGCTAGGGACGGAGGGGGACGGTATTTT
18	NA	TRBD1	TRBV5-4	TRBJ1-2	CASSSDSIRTGGDYGYTF	TGTGCCAGCAGCTCCGATTCTATCCGGACAGGGGGAGACTATGGCTACACCTTC
14	NA	NA	TRBV6-6	TRBJ1-4	CASNKGTTNEKLFF	TGTGCCAGCAACAAGGGTACAACTAATGAAAAACTGTTTTTT
15	NA	NA	TRBV5-6	TRBJ2-1	CASSVGQAGAHEQFF	TGTGCCAGCAGTGTCGGGCAGGCCGGGGCCCATGAGCAGTTCTTC
13	NA	TRBD1	TRBV30	TRBJ1-1	CAWSVGTGDEAFF	TGTGCCTGGAGTGTAGGGACAGGGGATGAAGCTTTCTTT
15	NA	NA	TRBV9	TRBJ1-2	CASSDPGGLWGGYTF	TGTGCCAGCAGCGACCCCGGAGGGCTCTGGGGTGGCTACACCTTC
16	NA	TRBD2	TRBV5-4	TRBJ2-3	CASSRGLAGAWDTQYF	TGTGCCAGCAGCAGAGGACTAGCGGGGGCCTGGGATACGCAGTATTTT
15	NA	NA	TRBV6-5	TRBJ2-7	CASKLNQDGTYEQYF	TGTGCCTCAAAATTGAATCAGGACGGAACCTACGAGCAGTACTTC
15	NA	NA	TRBV30	TRBJ2-7	CAWSEGALTSYEQYF	TGTGCCTGGAGTGAAGGTGCACTCACCTCCTACGAGCAGTACTTC
14	NA	NA	TRBV5-5	TRBJ2-7	CASSLTGTTYEQYF	TGTGCCAGCAGCTTGACAGGTACTACCTACGAGCAGTACTTC
16	NA	TRBD1	TRBV27	TRBJ1-4	CASTPQGERGIGKLFF	TGTGCCAGCACTCCACAGGGGGAGCGAGGTATAGGAAAACTGTTTTTT
14	NA	NA	TRBV6-5	TRBJ1-5	CASSYGGSNQPQHF	TGTGCCAGCAGTTACGGGGGGTCCAATCAGCCCCAGCATTTT
14	NA	TRBD1	TRBV5-1	TRBJ1-1	CASSGRTGDTEAFF	TGCGCCAGCAGCGGAAGAACAGGGGACACTGAAGCTTTCTTT
16	NA	NA	TRBV19	TRBJ2-1	CASTQSPVSSYNEQFF	TGTGCCAGTACCCAATCCCCCGTGAGCTCCTACAATGAGCAGTTCTTC
13	NA	NA	TRBV18	TRBJ2-7	CASSPYQGDEQYF	TGTGCCAGCTCGCCTTACCAAGGTGACGAGCAGTACTTC
13	once	NA	TRBV5-1	TRBJ1-1	CASSLVANTEAFF	TGCGCCAGCAGCTTGGTAGCTAACACTGAAGCTTTCTTT
14	NA	NA	TRBV2	TRBJ2-7	CASSEARRFNEQYF	TGTGCCAGCAGTGAAGCGCGACGGTTCAACGAGCAGTACTTC
14	NA	NA	TRBV2	TRBJ1-4	CASSPRRTNEKLFF	TGTGCCAGCAGTCCCCGGAGAACTAATGAAAAACTGTTTTTT
16	NA	NA	TRBV7-6	TRBJ2-2	CASSTNIRGNTGELFF	TGTGCCAGCAGCACCAATATCAGGGGGAACACCGGGGAGCTGTTTTTT